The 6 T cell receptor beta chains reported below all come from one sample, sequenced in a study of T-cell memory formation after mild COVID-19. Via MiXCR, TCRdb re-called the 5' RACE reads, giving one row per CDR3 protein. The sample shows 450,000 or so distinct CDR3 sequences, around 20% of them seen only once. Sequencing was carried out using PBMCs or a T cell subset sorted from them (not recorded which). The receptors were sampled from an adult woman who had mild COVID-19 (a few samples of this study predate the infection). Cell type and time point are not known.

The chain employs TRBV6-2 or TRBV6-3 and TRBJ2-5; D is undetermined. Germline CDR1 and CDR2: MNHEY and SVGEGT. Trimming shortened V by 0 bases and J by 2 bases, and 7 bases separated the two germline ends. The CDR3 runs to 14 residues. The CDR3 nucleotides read TGTGCCAGCAGTTACTCGCCAAGACAAGAGACCCAGTACTTC. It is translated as CASSYSPRQETQYF.

CDR3 sequence (DNA): TGTGCCAGCAGCCTCAGGGGGTCGAGTGAAAAACTGTTTTTT. It yields the protein CASSLRGSSEKLFF. This chain joins TRBV3-1 and TRBJ1-4, with TRBD1 identical over 7 bases. The CDR3 length is 14 residues. CDR1 is LGHDT and CDR2 is YNNKEL in the germline V gene (reference sequence). V was clipped by 4 bases and J by 7 bases; unmatched bases: 6. Looking up the rest from reference TRBV3-1 and TRBJ1-4 gives the full variable domain: DTAVSQTPKYLVTQMGNDKSIKCEQNLGHDTMYWYKQDSKKFLKIMFSYNNKELIINETVPNRFSPKSPDKAHLNLHINSLELGDSAVYFCASSLRGSSEKLFFGSGTQLSVL.

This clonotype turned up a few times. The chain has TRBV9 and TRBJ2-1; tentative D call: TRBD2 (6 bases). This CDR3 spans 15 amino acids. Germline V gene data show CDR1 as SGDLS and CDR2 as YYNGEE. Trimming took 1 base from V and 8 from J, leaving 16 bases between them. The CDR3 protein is CASSVSSASVDEQFF. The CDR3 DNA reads TGTGCCAGCAGCGTAAGTTCGGCTAGCGTCGATGAGCAGTTCTTC.

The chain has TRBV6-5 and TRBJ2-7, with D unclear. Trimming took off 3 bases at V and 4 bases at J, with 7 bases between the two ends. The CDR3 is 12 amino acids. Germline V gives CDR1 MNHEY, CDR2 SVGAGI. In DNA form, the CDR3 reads TGTGCCAGCAGTTATTCTCCATACGAGCAGTACTTC. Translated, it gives CASSYSPYEQYF.

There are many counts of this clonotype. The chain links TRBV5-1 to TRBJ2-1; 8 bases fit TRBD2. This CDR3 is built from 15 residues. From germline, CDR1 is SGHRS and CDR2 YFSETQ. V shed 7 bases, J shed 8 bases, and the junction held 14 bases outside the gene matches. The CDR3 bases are TGCGCCAGCGTGCGAGTCGGGGGGGCTGCCGATGAGCAGTTCTTC. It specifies CASVRVGGAADEQFF.

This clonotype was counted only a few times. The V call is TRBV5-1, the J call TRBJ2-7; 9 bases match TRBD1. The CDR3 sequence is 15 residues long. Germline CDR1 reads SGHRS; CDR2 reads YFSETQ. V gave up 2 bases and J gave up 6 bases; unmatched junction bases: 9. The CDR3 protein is CASSLWGQGGSEQYF. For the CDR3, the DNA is TGCGCCAGCAGCTTATGGGGACAGGGAGGTTCCGAGCAGTACTTC.